The 25 T cell receptor beta chains listed next were all sequenced from one sample in a study of blood T cell repertoires in COVID-19. This table comes from immunoSEQ multiplex PCR, and its TCRdb copy is limited to in-frame clones, with some not included. The sample lists approximately 30,000 clones; around 91% were seen once. Material for sequencing was peripheral blood. Source of these receptors: a man in his 70s with active or convalescent COVID-19.

V usage is TRBV7-8 and J usage is TRBJ1-1; the D is unclear. This CDR3 is built from 14 residues. CDR1 and CDR2 from the germline V gene are SGHVS and FQNEAQ. Trimming stripped 2 bases from V and 0 bases from J, with 7 bases between. The CDR3: CASSLNTVNTEAFF. In DNA, the CDR3 is TGTGCCAGCAGCTTAAATACAGTGAACACTGAAGCTTTCTTT.

V gene TRBV5-4 combines with J gene TRBJ2-2; TRBD1 aligns across 9 bases. Germline values: CDR1 SGHNT, CDR2 YYREEE (reference sequence). J was trimmed by 7 bases and V by 4 bases; bases with no gene match: 8. The CDR3 has 15 amino acids. In DNA form, the CDR3 reads TGTGCCAGCAGCCCCACAGGGGGCGCCTTCGGGGAGCTGTTTTTT. Translating gives CASSPTGGAFGELFF.

The count of this clone is one. The chain carries TRBV28 and TRBJ1-1; 9 bases fit TRBD1. This CDR3 comprises 17 residues. The germline V gene encodes CDR1 MDHEN and CDR2 SYDVKM. With V trimmed by 9 bases and J by 0 bases, 14 bases remained unmatched. The CDR3 loop reads CASRTGGNLVLNTEAFF. The CDR3 DNA follows: TGTGCCAGTCGTACAGGGGGCAATCTCGTCCTGAACACTGAAGCTTTCTTT.

The CDR3 loop is CASSYDGGPTYEQYF. The CDR3 DNA is TGTGCCAGCAGTTACGACGGGGGACCGACCTACGAGCAGTACTTC. The chain is built from TRBV6-5 and TRBJ2-7; a possible D gene is TRBD2 (6 bases). This CDR3 is 15 amino acids long. V lost 2 bases, J lost 2 bases, and 13 bases lay in between. The germline gives CDR1 MNHEY, CDR2 SVGAGI.

This clone was observed once. The V call is TRBV28, the J call TRBJ2-7; 8 bases match TRBD1. This CDR3 region has 14 residues. V dropped 6 bases and J dropped 1; count of bases not matched to a gene: 5. In germline, CDR1 is MDHEN, CDR2 SYDVKM. The CDR3 DNA is TGTGCCAGCAGCCAATGGACAGGGTCCTACGAGCAGTACTTC. Its protein product is CASSQWTGSYEQYF.

This chain links TRBV5-1 with TRBJ1-5; the match to TRBD1 covers 8 bases. Per germline, CDR1 SGHRS and CDR2 YFSETQ. V lost 4 bases to trimming and J lost 5 bases; unmatched junction nucleotides: 5. This CDR3 is built from 14 residues. Here the CDR3 reads CASSLGQDHQPQHF. CDR3 DNA: TGCGCCAGCAGCCTGGGACAGGATCATCAGCCCCAGCATTTT.

V gene TRBV5-4 combines with J gene TRBJ2-7; a weak D match, TRBD2 (5 bases). The CDR3 is 14 amino acids. V lost 6 bases and J 5 bases, leaving 18 bases between the germline ends. CDR1 is SGHNT and CDR2 is YYREEE in the germline V gene (reference sequence). In nucleotides, the CDR3 is TGTGCCAGCACCACACGGACGGCCGGGGACGAGCAGTACTTC. Its protein is CASTTRTAGDEQYF.

The chain combines TRBV19 with TRBJ2-7; TRBD2 agrees at 7 bases. There are 14 residues in the CDR3. Per germline, CDR1 LNHDA and CDR2 SQIVND (reference sequence). Trimming cost V 5 bases and J 6 bases; bases outside gene matches: 10. The CDR3 spells CASSPRGGLREQYF. CDR3 in DNA: TGTGCCAGTAGTCCCCGCGGGGGTTTACGCGAGCAGTACTTC.

The J gene is TRBJ2-5, the V gene TRBV7-2; D unresolved. Germline loops: CDR1 SGHTA, CDR2 FQGNSA. Trimming pared 3 bases from V and 5 bases from J, leaving 10 bases between. This CDR3 region has 13 residues. CDR3 bases: TGTGCCAGCAGCTTGACACGCCAGGAGACCCAGTACTTC. This codes for CASSLTRQETQYF.

The chain carries TRBV19 and TRBJ1-2, with TRBD1 as a possible D gene (6 bases). CDR1 is LNHDA and CDR2 is SQIVND in the germline V gene (reference sequence). The V gene lost 7 bases and the J gene lost 1 base, with 16 bases spanning the gap. The CDR3 runs to 15 residues. CDR3 in DNA: TGTGCCAGTAAAACGGACAGCGCCTTTAACTATGGCTACACCTTC. Translation gives CASKTDSAFNYGYTF.

The J gene is TRBJ1-1, the V gene TRBV18; TRBD1 agrees at 7 bases. The V segment lost 3 bases and the J segment 2 bases; nucleotides outside the gene matches: 9. There are 16 residues in the CDR3. Looked up from germline, CDR1 is KGHSH and CDR2 is LQKENI. In DNA, the CDR3 is TGTGCCAGCTCACCCACCGTGAGAGGGGGCAACACTGAAGCTTTCTTT. Protein product: CASSPTVRGGNTEAFF.

The chain uses TRBV18 and TRBJ2-7, with D possibly TRBD1 on 5 matching bases. Deletions cut 1 base from V and 3 bases from J, with 10 bases between. Germline V gene data show CDR1 as KGHSH and CDR2 as LQKENI. This CDR3 is built from 14 residues. The CDR3 region has the DNA TGTGCCAGCTCACCACGGACACTATTCTACGAGCAGTACTTC. Translation: CASSPRTLFYEQYF.

The chain joins TRBV9 to TRBJ2-7, with 10 bases lining up with TRBD2. The V gene end was trimmed by 0 bases and the J gene end by 4 bases; junction bases not matched to a gene: 1. CDR3 size: 14 residues. Germline V lookup: CDR1 SGDLS, CDR2 YYNGEE. This CDR3 is CASSVGLAGYEQYF. For the CDR3, the DNA is TGTGCCAGCAGCGTAGGACTAGCGGGTTACGAGCAGTACTTC.

The V call is TRBV19, the J call TRBJ1-4; D might be TRBD1 (6 bases). V was clipped by 4 bases and J by 1 base, with 7 bases between them. CDR1 LNHDA and CDR2 SQIVND come from the germline V gene (reference sequence). The CDR3 contains 14 residues. In nucleotides, the CDR3 is TGTGCCAGTAGTAAGGACAGAACTAATGAAAAACTGTTTTTT. Translation: CASSKDRTNEKLFF.

This chain uses TRBV7-9 with TRBJ1-6; tentative D call: TRBD1 (5 bases). With 2 bases removed from V and 8 bases from J, the gap between germline ends came to 13 bases. CDR3 length equals 15 residues. The germline V gene encodes CDR1 SEHNR and CDR2 FQNEAQ (reference sequence). DNA of the CDR3: TGTGCCAGCAGCTTATTGACCGGAGGGGATTCACCCCTCCACTTT. Encoded protein: CASSLLTGGDSPLHF.

This chain uses TRBV24-1 with TRBJ1-1; D not certain. CDR3 length: 15 amino acids. V was cut by 9 bases and J by 1 base, with 17 bases left in between. Germline assignment: CDR1 KGHDR and CDR2 SFDVKD. CDR3 in amino acids: CATSKSGNRNTEAFF. In nucleotides, the CDR3 is TGTGCCACCTCCAAATCCGGGAACCGGAACACTGAAGCTTTCTTT.

This chain links TRBV10-3 with TRBJ1-3; D is uncertain. The germline gives CDR1 ENHRY, CDR2 SYGVKD. Trimming pared 6 bases from V and 2 bases from J, leaving 23 bases between. The CDR3 loop spans 18 amino acids. The chain's CDR3 is CAIRRTTNNLGPGNTIYF. CDR3 bases: TGTGCCATCAGACGGACTACAAACAATCTAGGGCCTGGAAACACCATATATTTT.

CDR3 residues: CASRQGTNTEAFF. The CDR3 DNA follows: TGTGCCAGCAGACAGGGTACGAACACTGAAGCTTTCTTT. The chain uses TRBV28 and TRBJ1-1, with a weak D call TRBD1 (6 bases). The CDR3 spans 13 residues. Trimming took off 6 bases at V and 1 base at J, with 9 bases between the two ends. CDR1 MDHEN and CDR2 SYDVKM come from the germline V gene.

The rearrangement links TRBV18 to TRBJ2-7; no firm D call. Trimming stripped 0 bases from V and 0 bases from J, with 9 bases between. The CDR3 totals 15 residues. From germline, CDR1 is KGHSH and CDR2 LQKENI. The CDR3 DNA reads as TGTGCCAGCTCACCACCAAACATTCGCTCCTACGAGCAGTACTTC. Amino acids: CASSPPNIRSYEQYF.

The rearrangement links TRBV5-6 to TRBJ2-4; possible D gene TRBD1, 6 bases. The V gene lost 3 bases and the J gene lost 2 bases, with 9 bases spanning the gap. Per the germline V gene, CDR1 is SGHDT and CDR2 is YYEEEE. The CDR3 totals 14 residues. CDR3 sequence (DNA): TGTGCCAGCAGCTCCACAGGGTCCAAAAACATTCAGTACTTC. Protein product: CASSSTGSKNIQYF.

V and J are TRBV19 and TRBJ2-2; 9 bases align to TRBD1. The CDR3 has 17 residues. CDR1 LNHDA and CDR2 SQIVND come from the germline V gene (reference sequence). V lost 7 bases and J lost 6; bases outside the gene matches: 15. CDR3 sequence (DNA): TGTGCCAGTACCGTCCCGGGACAGGGATCGGAGGCCGGGGAGCTGTTTTTT. This sequence encodes CASTVPGQGSEAGELFF.

J is TRBJ2-7 and V is TRBV6-6; D might be TRBD2 (6 bases). Germline-derived CDR1 and CDR2 are MNHNY and SVGAGI (reference sequence). V lost 5 bases and J 2 bases, leaving 10 bases between the germline ends. This CDR3 contains 13 residues. Here the CDR3 reads CASSVREAYEQYF. The CDR3 DNA is TGTGCCAGCAGTGTCAGGGAGGCCTACGAGCAGTACTTC.

The chain uses TRBV6-2 or TRBV6-3 and TRBJ1-1; 8 positions agree with TRBD1. CDR3 length: 16 residues. Germline trimming cut 2 bases from V and 6 bases from J; bases unmatched to any gene: 11. The germline gives CDR1 MNHEY, CDR2 SVGEGT. The CDR3 loop is CASSYGMGQALSEAFF. CDR3 coding DNA: TGTGCCAGCAGTTACGGCATGGGACAGGCATTGTCTGAAGCTTTCTTT.

The J gene is TRBJ2-7, the V gene TRBV5-1; 9 positions match TRBD1. Germline CDR1 SGHRS, CDR2 YFSETQ. Trimming at V came to 2 bases and at J to 5 bases, leaving 5 bases not matched to a gene. CDR3 length equals 14 residues. The CDR3 DNA follows: TGCGCCAGCAGCTTTGGGACAGGGTCCCACGAGCAGTACTTC. Its translation: CASSFGTGSHEQYF.

The V gene is TRBV29-1, the J gene TRBJ2-7; no clear D gene. The CDR3 spans 13 residues. The germline V gene has CDR1 SQVTM and CDR2 ANQGSEA. V was cut by 2 bases and J by 0 bases, with 8 bases left in between. CDR3 residues: CSVEPGDSYEQYF. The DNA for the CDR3 is TGCAGCGTTGAACCGGGTGACTCCTACGAGCAGTACTTC.